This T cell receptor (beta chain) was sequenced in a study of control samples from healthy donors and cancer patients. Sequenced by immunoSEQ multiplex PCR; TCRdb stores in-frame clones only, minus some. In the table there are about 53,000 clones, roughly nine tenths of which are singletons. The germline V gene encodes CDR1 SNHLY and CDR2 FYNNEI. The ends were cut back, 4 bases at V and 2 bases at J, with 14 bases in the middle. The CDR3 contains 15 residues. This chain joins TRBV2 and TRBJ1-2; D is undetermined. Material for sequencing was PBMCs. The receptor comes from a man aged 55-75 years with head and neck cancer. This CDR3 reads CASSGGGSLNYGYTF. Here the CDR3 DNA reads TGTGCCAGCAGTGGAGGAGGCAGCTTAAACTATGGCTACACCTTC.